These T cell receptor beta chains were read from a single sample in a study of cytomegalovirus exposure and HLA in healthy donors. Clones were read by immunoSEQ multiplex PCR, and TCRdb kept only the in-frame ones, dropping some. The data contain around 130,000 clones, more than 80% of them singletons. The specimen was PBMCs. These receptors all come from a man aged 25 to 40 in good health and CMV-seronegative. The CDR3 runs from the conserved cysteine through the conserved F or W. A D gene is named only where the DNA matches it firmly. Size values are once, few and many counts, or a class for expanded clones, and some rows have none.

J	size	D	V	CDR3	DNA
TRBJ2-5	NA	TRBD1	TRBV2	CASKGARVGETQYF	TGTGCCAGCAAGGGGGCACGGGTCGGAGAGACCCAGTACTTC
TRBJ2-1	NA	TRBD2	TRBV7-2	CASSSGTSGTLQSYNEQFF	TGTGCCAGCAGCTCCGGGACTAGCGGGACGTTGCAATCCTACAATGAGCAGTTCTTC
TRBJ1-2	NA	NA	TRBV27	CASSGQGTNYGYTF	TGTGCCAGCAGCGGGCAGGGCACTAACTATGGCTACACCTTC
TRBJ2-7	NA	NA	TRBV11-2	CASSFRGAGGPRYEQYF	TGTGCCAGCAGTTTCAGGGGCGCCGGTGGGCCCCGATACGAGCAGTACTTC
TRBJ2-1	NA	NA	TRBV19	CASSTQGTYNEQFF	TGTGCCAGTAGTACACAGGGAACCTACAATGAGCAGTTCTTC
TRBJ1-1	NA	NA	TRBV5-1	CASSLGGAPGTEAFF	TGCGCCAGCAGCTTGGGAGGCGCCCCGGGCACTGAAGCTTTCTTT
TRBJ1-5	NA	TRBD1	TRBV19	CASIGDDRGHSNQPQHF	TGTGCCAGTATCGGTGACGACAGGGGGCATAGCAATCAGCCCCAGCATTTT
TRBJ2-1	NA	NA	TRBV5-1	CASSLLQAREQFF	TGCGCCAGCAGCTTGTTACAGGCTCGTGAGCAGTTCTTC
TRBJ1-1	NA	NA	TRBV7-2	CASSFLFRGFTEAFF	TGTGCCAGCAGCTTTCTTTTTAGGGGGTTCACTGAAGCTTTCTTT
TRBJ2-5	NA	TRBD2	TRBV6-5	CASREGETQYF	TGTGCCAGCCGGGAGGGGGAGACCCAGTACTTC
TRBJ2-1	NA	NA	TRBV11-2	CASSYPGGNYNEQFF	TGTGCCAGCAGCTACCCCGGCGGGAATTACAATGAGCAGTTCTTC
TRBJ1-5	once	TRBD1	TRBV4-1	CASSLGQGGQPQHF	TGCGCCAGCAGCCTCGGACAGGGTGGTCAGCCCCAGCATTTT
TRBJ2-7	NA	NA	TRBV11-3	CASSSLYEQYF	TGTGCCAGCAGCTCCCTCTACGAGCAGTACTTC
TRBJ1-2	few	NA	TRBV19	CASTPTGFLDYGYTF	TGTGCCAGTACCCCTACAGGGTTTCTTGACTATGGCTACACCTTC
TRBJ2-7	NA	TRBD2	TRBV6-1	CASSDLGTSGRYEQYF	TGTGCCAGCAGTGACTTGGGGACTAGCGGGAGATACGAGCAGTACTTC
TRBJ2-7	NA	TRBD1	TRBV4-1	CASSPMTGAPGYEQYF	TGCGCCAGCAGCCCGATGACAGGGGCCCCGGGTTACGAGCAGTACTTC
TRBJ2-2	NA	TRBD2	TRBV29-1	CSAGLAGDNTGELFF	TGCAGCGCCGGACTAGCGGGGGATAACACCGGGGAGCTGTTTTTT
TRBJ2-3	NA	NA	TRBV4-3	CASSQDLASGTDTQYF	TGCGCCAGCAGCCAAGATTTGGCTAGCGGCACAGATACGCAGTATTTT
TRBJ2-5	NA	NA	TRBV29-1	CSGGPRLETQYF	TGCAGCGGAGGCCCTAGATTAGAGACCCAGTACTTC
TRBJ2-1	NA	NA	TRBV27	CASSLYDYGSGQFF	TGTGCCAGCAGTTTATACGATTATGGGTCAGGGCAGTTCTTC
TRBJ2-1	NA	TRBD2	TRBV6-4	CASSASGSEQFF	TGTGCCAGCAGTGCTAGCGGGAGTGAGCAGTTCTTC
TRBJ2-1	NA	TRBD2	TRBV27	CASMRASGKNEQFF	TGTGCCAGCATGAGGGCTAGCGGGAAGAATGAGCAGTTCTTC
TRBJ2-7	NA	TRBD2	TRBV11-2	CASSGSGRANEQYF	TGTGCCAGCAGCGGTAGCGGGAGGGCCAACGAGCAGTACTTC
TRBJ2-5	NA	TRBD2	TRBV30	CAWKLAGGPMETQYF	TGTGCCTGGAAACTAGCGGGAGGGCCCATGGAGACCCAGTACTTC
TRBJ2-7	NA	TRBD1	TRBV5-6	CASSMTMFRTGSYEQYF	TGTGCCAGCAGCATGACCATGTTCCGGACAGGGTCCTACGAGCAGTACTTC
TRBJ2-1	NA	TRBD2	TRBV10-2	CASSEPGLAGTNEQFF	TGCGCCAGCAGTGAGCCCGGACTAGCGGGGACCAATGAGCAGTTCTTC
TRBJ2-1	NA	TRBD2	TRBV11-3	CASSPNNASGGYNEQFF	TGTGCCAGCAGCCCCAACAATGCTAGCGGGGGCTACAATGAGCAGTTCTTC